Below are 15 T cell receptor beta chains sequenced from a single sample in a study of shared clonotypes between healthy human individuals (dated by TCRdb to 2018 to 2021). The library was produced with the immunoSEQ multiplex PCR assay. This is the immuneACCESS table as TCRdb keeps it, with only in-frame sequences that have V and J called. A part of the clones is gone; compared with another copy, unresolved V genes explain less than half, and the rest is unexplained. The sample table records about 750,000 clones; 90% to 95% of these occur just once. 24% of the sample goes to the ten largest clones. CD8 naive samples were obtained by positive selection for CCR7 among CD45RO-negative cells, yielding a CD45RA+CCR7+ population from which TemRA cells were excluded. The source material was naive CD8+ T cells sorted from blood. The cell subset or site label of this sample denotes: CD45RA+CCR7+. The receptors originated from a man aged 25-45 years in good health.

This chain links TRBV7-2 with TRBJ2-2, with 7 bases lining up with TRBD2. CDR3 length equals 15 residues. CDR1 is SGHTA and CDR2 is FQGNSA in the germline V gene. V shed 4 bases, J shed 5 bases, and the junction held 7 bases outside the gene matches. The CDR3 nucleotides read TGTGCCAGCAGCTACTCTAGCGGAGGGACCGGGGAGCTGTTTTTT. Encoded protein: CASSYSSGGTGELFF.

This clone was seen just once. The chain joins TRBV14 to TRBJ2-7, with 7 bases lining up with TRBD1. The CDR3 runs 18 residues. The ends lost 1 base at V and 1 base at J; junction bases unmatched: 13. From germline, CDR1 is SGHDN and CDR2 FVKESK. CDR3 residues: CASSQVGVPGQSSYEQYF. The CDR3 nucleotides read TGTGCCAGCAGCCAAGTAGGGGTCCCGGGACAGTCTTCCTACGAGCAGTACTTC.

The V call is TRBV28, the J call TRBJ2-7; tentative D call: TRBD1 (5 bases). CDR1 is MDHEN, CDR2 SYDVKM, per germline. The CDR3 contains 14 residues. V gave up 7 bases and J gave up 5 bases, with 18 bases separating them. The CDR3 DNA is TGTGCCAGCACTCCCCGACAGTTTCACCACGAGCAGTACTTC. Translation gives CASTPRQFHHEQYF.

This clone came up once. The chain employs TRBV7-6 and TRBJ1-1, with 7 bases that match TRBD1. J gave up 0 bases and V 5 bases, and 6 bases lay outside the gene matches. CDR1 SGHVS and CDR2 FNYEAQ come from the germline V gene. The CDR3 totals 15 residues. This chain's CDR3 is CASSPSTGLNTEAFF. CDR3 coding DNA: TGTGCCAGCAGCCCATCGACAGGGCTGAACACTGAAGCTTTCTTT.

The chain joins TRBV25-1 to TRBJ1-5, with a weak D call TRBD1 (6 bases). CDR3 size: 14 residues. Trimming stripped 8 bases from V and 3 bases from J, with 14 bases between. The germline CDR1 and CDR2 sequences are MGHDK and SYGVNS. CDR3 sequence reads: CASGIGTFNQPQHF. The CDR3 region has the DNA TGTGCCAGCGGAATCGGGACATTCAATCAGCCCCAGCATTTT.

The genes are TRBV6-6 and TRBJ2-2, with TRBD1 matching over 8 bases. Unmatched junction bases numbered 5, after V lost 4 bases and J lost 4 bases. The CDR3 runs 15 residues. Germline V gives CDR1 MNHNY, CDR2 SVGAGI (reference sequence). CDR3 sequence reads: CASSFQGASTGELFF. The CDR3 nucleotides read TGTGCCAGCAGTTTCCAGGGGGCGAGCACCGGGGAGCTGTTTTTT.

The rearrangement joins TRBV5-6 to TRBJ2-2, with TRBD1 as a possible D gene (6 bases). The CDR3 contains 14 residues. CDR1 and CDR2 from the germline V gene are SGHDT and YYEEEE. Trimming took 0 bases from V and 5 from J, leaving 8 bases between them. The DNA of the CDR3 is TGTGCCAGCAGCTTGGCCGGGACAACCGGGGAGCTGTTTTTT. The encoded protein is CASSLAGTTGELFF.

CDR3 sequence reads: CASSPYRDTGDYGYTF. For the CDR3, the DNA is TGTGCCAGCAGCCCTTACCGGGACACCGGGGACTATGGCTACACCTTC. The chain recombines TRBV7-8 with TRBJ1-2, with TRBD1 as a possible D gene (6 bases). Germline V gene data show CDR1 as SGHVS and CDR2 as FQNEAQ. Trimming shortened V by 5 bases and J by 3 bases, and 19 bases separated the two germline ends. This CDR3 has 16 amino acids.

DNA for the CDR3: TGTGCCAGCAGTGAAGCGCTTCCGGGACAGATTGACAATGAGCAGTTCTTC. It specifies CASSEALPGQIDNEQFF. V usage is TRBV6-1 and J usage is TRBJ2-1; TRBD1 matches at 7 bases. CDR1 is MNHNS, CDR2 SASEGT, per germline. Unmatched junction bases numbered 10, after V lost 0 bases and J lost 5 bases. The CDR3 has 17 residues.

This sequence joins TRBV7-2 and TRBJ2-1; 8 bases line up with TRBD2. CDR1 SGHTA and CDR2 FQGNSA come from the germline V gene. The J segment lost 5 bases and the V segment lost 5 bases, leaving 17 bases of the junction unmatched. The CDR3 sequence is 18 residues long. The CDR3 reads CASSPKGLGQMADNEQFF. The CDR3 DNA sequence: TGTGCCAGCAGCCCAAAGGGACTAGGACAAATGGCAGACAATGAGCAGTTCTTC.

A remark on this clone: One end of the junction fails to match germline, which may point to a read error. This chain links TRBV6-1 with TRBJ2-7; a weak D match, TRBD2 (6 bases). Per the germline V gene, CDR1 is MNHNS and CDR2 is SASEGT. The CDR3 runs 13 residues. CDR3: CASSELFVGGAEF. In nucleotides, the CDR3 is TGTGCCAGCAGTGAATTGTTCGTGGGCGGGGCGGAATTC.

The CDR3 DNA is TGCAGCGCCGAGGGGGACAGCGTTTCGACCTACGAGCAGTACTTC. This translates into CSAEGDSVSTYEQYF. This chain connects TRBV29-1 to TRBJ2-7, with 7 bases fitting TRBD1. Germline CDR1 is SQVTM and CDR2 is ANQGSEA. Germline trimming cut 7 bases from V and 2 bases from J; bases unmatched to any gene: 14. The CDR3 sequence is 15 residues long.

V is TRBV4-1 and J is TRBJ2-3, with 7 bases aligning to TRBD1. Germline V gives CDR1 MGHRA, CDR2 YSYEKL. The CDR3 sequence is 18 residues long. The J segment lost 2 bases and the V segment lost 0 bases, leaving 11 bases of the junction unmatched. Here the CDR3 reads CASSQDKVDRADTDTQYF. For the CDR3, the DNA is TGCGCCAGCAGCCAAGATAAGGTAGACAGGGCCGACACAGATACGCAGTATTTT.

This clone has just one count. A much larger clone lies a single base off, so this may be a read error. This sample includes further DNA sequences coding for the same CDR3. The chain joins TRBV5-5 to TRBJ2-3; D may be TRBD1 or TRBD2 (5 bases each). Looked up from germline, CDR1 is SGHKS and CDR2 is YYEKEE (reference sequence). Trimming removed 2 bases at V and 2 bases at J, with 12 bases between. The CDR3 totals 15 residues. CDR3 sequence (DNA): TGTGCCAGCAGCTTTACGGGGACGATCACAGATACGCAGTATTTT. It is translated as CASSFTGTITDTQYF.

The chain carries TRBV29-1 and TRBJ2-7; no definite D call. Deletions cut 7 bases from V and 6 bases from J, with 16 bases between. Per germline, CDR1 SQVTM and CDR2 ANQGSEA. The CDR3 extends over 12 amino acids. DNA for the CDR3: TGCAGCGGGGTGGATCAAGGGCTCGAGCAGTACTTC. Its translation is CSGVDQGLEQYF.